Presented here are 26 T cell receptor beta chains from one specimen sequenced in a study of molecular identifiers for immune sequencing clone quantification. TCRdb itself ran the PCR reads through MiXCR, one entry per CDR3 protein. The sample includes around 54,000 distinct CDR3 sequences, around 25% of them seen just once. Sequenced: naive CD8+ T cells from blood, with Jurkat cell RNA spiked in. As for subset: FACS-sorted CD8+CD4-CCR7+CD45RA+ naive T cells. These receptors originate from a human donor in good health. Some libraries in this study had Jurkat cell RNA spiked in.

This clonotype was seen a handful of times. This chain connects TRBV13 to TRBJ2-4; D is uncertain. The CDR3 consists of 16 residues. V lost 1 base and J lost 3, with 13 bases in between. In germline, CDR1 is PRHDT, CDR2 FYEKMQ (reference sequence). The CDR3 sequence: CASSLEARSNKNIQYF. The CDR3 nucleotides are TGTGCCAGCAGCTTAGAAGCAAGGAGCAACAAAAACATTCAGTACTTC.

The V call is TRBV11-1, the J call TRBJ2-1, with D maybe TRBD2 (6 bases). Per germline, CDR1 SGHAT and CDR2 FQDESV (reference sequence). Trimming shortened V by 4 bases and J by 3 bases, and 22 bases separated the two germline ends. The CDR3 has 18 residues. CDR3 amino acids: CASSSGGRVGANYNEQFF. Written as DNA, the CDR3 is TGTGCCAGCAGCTCCGGAGGGCGTGTAGGGGCGAACTACAATGAGCAGTTCTTC.

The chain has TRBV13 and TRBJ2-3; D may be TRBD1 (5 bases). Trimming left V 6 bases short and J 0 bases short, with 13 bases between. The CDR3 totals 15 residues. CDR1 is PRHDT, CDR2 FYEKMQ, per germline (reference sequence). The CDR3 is CASRRQHYSTDTQYF. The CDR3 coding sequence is TGTGCCAGCAGACGACAGCACTATAGCACAGATACGCAGTATTTT.

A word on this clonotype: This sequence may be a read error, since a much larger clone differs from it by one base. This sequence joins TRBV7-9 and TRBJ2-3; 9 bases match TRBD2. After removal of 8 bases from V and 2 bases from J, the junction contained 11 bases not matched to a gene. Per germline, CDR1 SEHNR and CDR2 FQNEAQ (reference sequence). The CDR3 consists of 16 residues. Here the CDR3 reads CASCMIGTSLTDTQYF. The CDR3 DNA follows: TGTGCCAGCTGCATGATTGGGACTAGCCTCACAGATACGCAGTATTTT.

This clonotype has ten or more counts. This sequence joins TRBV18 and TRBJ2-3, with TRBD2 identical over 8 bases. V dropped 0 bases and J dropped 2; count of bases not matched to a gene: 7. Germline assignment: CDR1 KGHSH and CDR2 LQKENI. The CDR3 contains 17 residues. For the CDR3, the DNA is TGTGCCAGCTCACCACCGTTTAGCGGGACCTCCACAGATACGCAGTATTTT. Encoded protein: CASSPPFSGTSTDTQYF.

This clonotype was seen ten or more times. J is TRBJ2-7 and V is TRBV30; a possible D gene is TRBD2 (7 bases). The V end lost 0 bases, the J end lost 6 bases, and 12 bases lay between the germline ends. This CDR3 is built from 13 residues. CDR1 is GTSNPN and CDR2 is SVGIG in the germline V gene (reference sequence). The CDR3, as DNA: TGTGCCTGGAGTGTATCTCGGGGGGCCGAGCAGTACTTC. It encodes CAWSVSRGAEQYF.

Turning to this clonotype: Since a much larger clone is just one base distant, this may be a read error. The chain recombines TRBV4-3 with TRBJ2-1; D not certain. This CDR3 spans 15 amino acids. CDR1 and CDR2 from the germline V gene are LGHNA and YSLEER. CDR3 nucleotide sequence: TGCGCCAGCAGCCAAGATGTACCTAAATACAATGAGCAGCTCTTC. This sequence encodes CASSQDVPKYNEQLF.

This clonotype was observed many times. CDR3 bases: TGTGCCAGCAGCTTAGCAGGATTCCAAGAGACCCAGTACTTC. As protein: CASSLAGFQETQYF. The chain employs TRBV7-6 and TRBJ2-5; D remains unclear. The length of the CDR3 is 14 residues. V was clipped by 0 bases and J by 1 base, with 6 bases between them. Germline assignment: CDR1 SGHVS and CDR2 FNYEAQ.

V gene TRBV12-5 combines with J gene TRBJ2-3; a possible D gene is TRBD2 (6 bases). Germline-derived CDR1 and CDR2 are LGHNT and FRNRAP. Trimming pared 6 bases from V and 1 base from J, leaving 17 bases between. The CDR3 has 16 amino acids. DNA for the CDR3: TGTGCTAGTGGGTCCCCCGGGGACTGGGGCACAGATACGCAGTATTTT. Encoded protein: CASGSPGDWGTDTQYF.

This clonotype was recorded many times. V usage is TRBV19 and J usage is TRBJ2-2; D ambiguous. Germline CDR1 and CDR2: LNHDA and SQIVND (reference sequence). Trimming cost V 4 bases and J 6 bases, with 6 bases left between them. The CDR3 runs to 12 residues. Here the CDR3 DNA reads TGTGCCAGTAGTACTAACCCCGGGGAGCTGTTTTTT. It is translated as CASSTNPGELFF.

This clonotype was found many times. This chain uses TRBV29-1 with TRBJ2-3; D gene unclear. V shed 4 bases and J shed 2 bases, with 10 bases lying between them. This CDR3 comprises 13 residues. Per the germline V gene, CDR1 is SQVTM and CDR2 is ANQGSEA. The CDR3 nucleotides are TGCAGCGTTGTTCTTCCAAACACAGATACGCAGTATTTT. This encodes CSVVLPNTDTQYF.

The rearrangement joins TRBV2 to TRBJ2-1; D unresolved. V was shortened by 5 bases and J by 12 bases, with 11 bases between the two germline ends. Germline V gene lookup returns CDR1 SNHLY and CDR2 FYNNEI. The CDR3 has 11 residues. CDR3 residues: CASSPGSGQFF. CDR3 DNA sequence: TGTGCCAGCAGTCCAGGTTCGGGGCAGTTCTTC.

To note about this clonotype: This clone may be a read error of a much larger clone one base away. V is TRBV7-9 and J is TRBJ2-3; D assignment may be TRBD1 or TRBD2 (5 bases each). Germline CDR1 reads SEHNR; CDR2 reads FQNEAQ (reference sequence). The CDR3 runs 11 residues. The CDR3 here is CAGSEGDTQYF. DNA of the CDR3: TGTGCCGGCAGTGAGGGGGATACGCAGTATTTT. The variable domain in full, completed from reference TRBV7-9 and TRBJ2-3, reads DTGVSQNPRHKITKRGQNVTFRCDPISEHNRLYWYRQTLGQGPEFLTYFQNEAQLEKSRLLSDRFSAERPKGSFSTLEIQRTEQGDSAMYLCAGSEGDTQYFGPGTRLTVL.

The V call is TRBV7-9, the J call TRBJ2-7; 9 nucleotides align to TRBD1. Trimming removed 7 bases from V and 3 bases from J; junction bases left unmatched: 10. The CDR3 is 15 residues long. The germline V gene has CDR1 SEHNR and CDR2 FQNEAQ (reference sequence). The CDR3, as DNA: TGTGCCAGCACCCCCCTCCGGGACAGGGACTACGAGCAGTACTTC. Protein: CASTPLRDRDYEQYF.

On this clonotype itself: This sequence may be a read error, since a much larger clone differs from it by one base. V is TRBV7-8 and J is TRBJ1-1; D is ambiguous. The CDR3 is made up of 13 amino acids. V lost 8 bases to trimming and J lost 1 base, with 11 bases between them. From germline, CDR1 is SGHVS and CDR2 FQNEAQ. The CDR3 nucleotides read TGTGCCAGCGGAGCCAGCCCGAACACTGAAGCTTTCTTT. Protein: CASGASPNTEAFF.

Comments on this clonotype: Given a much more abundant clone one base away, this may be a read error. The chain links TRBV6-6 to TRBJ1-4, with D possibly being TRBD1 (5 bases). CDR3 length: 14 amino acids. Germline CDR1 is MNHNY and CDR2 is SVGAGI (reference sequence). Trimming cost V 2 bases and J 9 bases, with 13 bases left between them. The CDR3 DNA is TGTGCCAGCAGTTACGACAGCACGACGAAAAAACTGTTTTTT. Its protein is CASSYDSTTKKLFF.

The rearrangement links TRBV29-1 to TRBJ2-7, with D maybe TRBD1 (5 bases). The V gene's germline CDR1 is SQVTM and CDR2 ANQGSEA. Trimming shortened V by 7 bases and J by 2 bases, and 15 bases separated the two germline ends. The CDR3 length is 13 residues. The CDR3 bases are TGCAGCGCCCGGCGACAGTCCCCCTACGAGCAGTACTTC. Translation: CSARRQSPYEQYF.

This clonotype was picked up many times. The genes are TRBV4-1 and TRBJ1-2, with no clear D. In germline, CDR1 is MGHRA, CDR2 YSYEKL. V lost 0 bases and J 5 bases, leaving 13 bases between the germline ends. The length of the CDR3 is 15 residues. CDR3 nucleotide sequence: TGCGCCAGCAGCCAAGACCCGGCAGCCCGATATGGCTACACCTTC. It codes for CASSQDPAARYGYTF.

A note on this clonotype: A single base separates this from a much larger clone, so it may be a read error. CDR3 sequence (DNA): TGTGCCAGCAGCTTAATGTGGGGGACGAGGACTGAAGCTTTCTTT. Its protein product is CASSLMWGTRTEAFF. The chain recombines TRBV7-9 with TRBJ1-1; TRBD1 is a possible D gene (5 bases). Germline V gene sequence: CDR1 SEHNR, CDR2 FQNEAQ (reference sequence). The CDR3 spans 15 residues. Trimming pared 2 bases from V and 5 bases from J, leaving 15 bases between.

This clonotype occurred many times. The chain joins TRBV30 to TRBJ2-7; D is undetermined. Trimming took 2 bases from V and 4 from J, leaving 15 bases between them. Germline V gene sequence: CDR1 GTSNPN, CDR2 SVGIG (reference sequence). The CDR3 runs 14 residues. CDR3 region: CAWSRDRVGYEQYF. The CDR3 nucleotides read TGTGCCTGGAGTCGAGACCGGGTAGGGTACGAGCAGTACTTC.

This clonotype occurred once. The CDR3: CASSPSQGAAGELFF. The DNA for the CDR3 is TGCGCCAGCAGCCCCAGCCAGGGGGCCGCCGGGGAGCTGTTTTTT. The chain combines TRBV4-3 with TRBJ2-2; the match to TRBD1 covers 8 bases. This CDR3 is 15 amino acids long. From germline, CDR1 is LGHNA and CDR2 YSLEER. The trim removed 4 bases at V and 6 bases at J, leaving 7 bases unmatched.

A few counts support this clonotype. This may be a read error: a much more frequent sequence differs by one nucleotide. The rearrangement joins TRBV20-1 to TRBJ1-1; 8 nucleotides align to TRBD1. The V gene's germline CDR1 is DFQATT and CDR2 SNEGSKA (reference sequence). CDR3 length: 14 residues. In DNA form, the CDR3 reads TGCGGTGCTAGAGAGGACAGGGAGAACACTGAAGCTTTCTTT. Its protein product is CGAREDRENTEAFF.

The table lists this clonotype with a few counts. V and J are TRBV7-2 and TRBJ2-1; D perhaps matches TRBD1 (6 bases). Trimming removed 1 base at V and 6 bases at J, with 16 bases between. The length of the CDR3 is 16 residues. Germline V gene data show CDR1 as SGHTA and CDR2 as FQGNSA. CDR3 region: CASSLGLGARGNEQFF. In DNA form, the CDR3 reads TGTGCCAGCAGCTTAGGTCTGGGGGCGCGAGGCAATGAGCAGTTCTTC.

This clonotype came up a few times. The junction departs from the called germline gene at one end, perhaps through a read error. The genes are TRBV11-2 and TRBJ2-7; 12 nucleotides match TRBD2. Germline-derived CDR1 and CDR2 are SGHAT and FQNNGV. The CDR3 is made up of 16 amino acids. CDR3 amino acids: CASSLVGTSGYYELYF. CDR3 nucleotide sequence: TGTGCCAGCAGCTTAGTCGGGACTAGCGGGTACTACGAGCTGTACTTC.

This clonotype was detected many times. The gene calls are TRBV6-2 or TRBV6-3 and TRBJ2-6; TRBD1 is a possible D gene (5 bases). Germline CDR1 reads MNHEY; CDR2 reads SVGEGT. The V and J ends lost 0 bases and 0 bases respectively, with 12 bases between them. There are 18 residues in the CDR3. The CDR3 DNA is TGTGCCAGCAGTTACTCCCTAACAGGAAGCTCTGGGGCCAACGTCCTGACTTTC. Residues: CASSYSLTGSSGANVLTF.

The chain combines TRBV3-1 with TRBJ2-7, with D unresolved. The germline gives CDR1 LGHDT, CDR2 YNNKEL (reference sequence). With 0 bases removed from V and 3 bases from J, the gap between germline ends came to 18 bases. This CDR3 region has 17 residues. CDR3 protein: CASSQEVNTATLYEQYF. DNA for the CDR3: TGTGCCAGCAGCCAAGAAGTGAACACCGCAACCCTCTACGAGCAGTACTTC.